This TCR beta chain was obtained from a study of neurological immune-mediated disorders. With 10-nucleotide random UMIs, 5'RACE was used to make the cDNA. Via MiXCR, TCRdb re-called the 5' RACE reads, giving one row per CDR3 protein. The sample shows tens of thousands of distinct CDR3 sequences, less than 8.5% of them seen only once. Trimming removed 2 bases from V and 2 bases from J, with 10 bases in between. Germline assignment: CDR1 MNHNS and CDR2 SASEGT. The CDR3 has 15 residues. This clonotype was detected ten times or more. The receptor comes from a woman between 40 and 50 years old in good health. The J gene is TRBJ1-5, the V gene TRBV6-1; D remains ambiguous. What was sequenced was PBMCs. The CDR3 is CASSEQPTGNQPQHF. The CDR3 nucleotides read TGTGCCAGCAGTGAACAACCTACGGGCAATCAGCCCCAGCATTTT.